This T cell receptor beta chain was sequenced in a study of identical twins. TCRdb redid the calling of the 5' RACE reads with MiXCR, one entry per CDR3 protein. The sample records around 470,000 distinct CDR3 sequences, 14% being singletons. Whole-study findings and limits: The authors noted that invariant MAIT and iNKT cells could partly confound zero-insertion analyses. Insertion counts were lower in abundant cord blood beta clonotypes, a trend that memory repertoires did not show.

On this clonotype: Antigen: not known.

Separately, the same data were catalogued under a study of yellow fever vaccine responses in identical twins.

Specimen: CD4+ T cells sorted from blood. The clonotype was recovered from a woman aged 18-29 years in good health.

CDR3 sequence reads: CASSQGFVVETQYF. DNA for the CDR3: TGTGCCAGCAGCCAGGGCTTCGTCGTAGAGACCCAGTACTTC. The chain has TRBV3-1 and TRBJ2-5; the D is unclear. The V end lost 3 bases, the J end lost 4 bases, and 12 bases lay between the germline ends. This CDR3 has 14 residues. Germline CDR1 and CDR2: LGHDT and YNNKEL (reference sequence).